The 13 T cell receptor beta chains below all came from one sample that was sequenced in a study of blood T cell repertoires in COVID-19. The method was immunoSEQ multiplex PCR; TCRdb's version includes in-frame clones alone and lacks a portion of them. The repertoire includes 35,000 to 45,000 clones, 65% to 85% of them detected once, and roughly 30% sits in the top ten. The sequenced sample consisted of peripheral blood. These receptors were taken from an elderly woman with acute or convalescent COVID-19.

This sequence joins TRBV30 and TRBJ2-2; 8 bases are shared with TRBD1. CDR1 is GTSNPN, CDR2 SVGIG, per germline (reference sequence). The CDR3 loop spans 15 amino acids. V trimming: 3 bases; J trimming: 7 bases; junction bases outside the gene matches: 10. The DNA for the CDR3 is TGTGCCTGGAGGGGGCCCGGACAGGGCCGCGGGGAGCTGTTTTTT. This translates into CAWRGPGQGRGELFF.

V is TRBV9 and J is TRBJ2-5, with TRBD2 as a possible D gene (7 bases). Per germline, CDR1 SGDLS and CDR2 YYNGEE. There are 17 residues in the CDR3. V shed 0 bases and J shed 1 base, with 16 bases lying between them. CDR3 DNA sequence: TGTGCCAGCAGCGTAGTGGAGAGGAGGGGGGGCCAAGAGACCCAGTACTTC. Its protein is CASSVVERRGGQETQYF. Drawing the rest from reference TRBV9 and TRBJ2-5, the complete variable domain is DSGVTQTPKHLITATGQRVTLRCSPRSGDLSVYWYQQSLDQGLQFLIQYYNGEERAKGNILERFSAQQFPDLHSELNLSSLELGDSALYFCASSVVERRGGQETQYFGPGTRLLVL.

This clone was seen a handful of times. J is TRBJ1-6 and V is TRBV7-8; D is possibly TRBD1 (5 bases). Per germline, CDR1 SGHVS and CDR2 FQNEAQ. With 1 base removed from V and 9 bases from J, the gap between germline ends came to 10 bases. CDR3 length equals 14 residues. CDR3 region: CASSLGGDVSPLHF. The CDR3 nucleotides are TGTGCCAGCAGCTTAGGGGGGGATGTTTCACCCCTCCACTTT.

This clone is a singleton in its sample. In nucleotides, the CDR3 is TGTGCCAGTGCGGGGGGGGCGGTTGGCTACACCTTC. Translated: CASAGGAVGYTF. The V and J genes are TRBV2 and TRBJ1-2; D is perhaps TRBD1 (6 bases). Looked up from germline, CDR1 is SNHLY and CDR2 is FYNNEI. This CDR3 comprises 12 residues. Trimming pared 9 bases from V and 7 bases from J, leaving 15 bases between.

The chain uses TRBV3-1 (or the pseudogene TRBV3-2) and TRBJ2-7; TRBD2 aligns across 12 bases. Per germline, CDR1 LGHDT and CDR2 YNNKEL (reference sequence). V lost 2 bases and J lost 5; bases outside the gene matches: 7. The CDR3 is made up of 16 amino acids. The CDR3 reads CASSQTGTSGFDEQYF. In nucleotides, the CDR3 is TGTGCCAGCAGCCAAACCGGGACTAGCGGGTTCGACGAGCAGTACTTC.

This clone was observed a single time. V gene TRBV7-2 combines with J gene TRBJ2-1, with 9 bases lining up with TRBD2. The CDR3 loop spans 15 amino acids. Germline trimming cut 2 bases from V and 10 bases from J; bases unmatched to any gene: 9. Germline CDR1 is SGHTA and CDR2 is FQGNSA. The CDR3 DNA is TGTGCCAGCAGCTTATACGCTAGCGGGAATCGAGAGCAGTTCTTC. Translation: CASSLYASGNREQFF.

The genes are TRBV19 and TRBJ1-3; D is unresolved. Germline CDR1 reads LNHDA; CDR2 reads SQIVND (reference sequence). Trimming shortened V by 5 bases and J by 0 bases, and 11 bases separated the two germline ends. This CDR3 has 15 residues. The CDR3: CASSSQTGSGNTIYF. Here the CDR3 DNA reads TGTGCCAGTAGTTCCCAGACGGGCTCTGGAAACACCATATATTTT.

Concerning this clone: In the same sample, other DNA sequences code for this CDR3. DNA of the CDR3: TGCGCCAGCAGCTTCGAGGGAGCCGGAAACACCATATATTTT. Its protein product is CASSFEGAGNTIYF. This chain uses TRBV5-1 with TRBJ1-3; D gene unclear. V lost 2 bases and J lost 4, with 10 bases in between. Germline assignment: CDR1 SGHRS and CDR2 YFSETQ. The length of the CDR3 is 14 residues.

V gene TRBV3-1 (or the pseudogene TRBV3-2) combines with J gene TRBJ2-3, with a weak D call TRBD1 (5 bases). V dropped 1 base and J dropped 1 base, with 6 bases sitting between them. Germline V gives CDR1 LGHDT, CDR2 YNNKEL (reference sequence). The CDR3 length is 14 residues. The CDR3 region has the DNA TGTGCCAGCAGCCAAGCCAGGGGCACAGATACGCAGTATTTT. Its protein product is CASSQARGTDTQYF.

This rearrangement joins TRBV5-1 to TRBJ2-3; a possible D gene is TRBD2 (6 bases). From germline, CDR1 is SGHRS and CDR2 YFSETQ. V lost 0 bases and J 0 bases, leaving 8 bases between the germline ends. CDR3 length: 15 residues. CDR3 residues: CASSLDGTSTDTQYF. CDR3 DNA sequence: TGCGCCAGCAGCTTGGACGGGACTAGCACAGATACGCAGTATTTT.

This clone was detected only a few times. The CDR3 nucleotides are TGTGCCAGCAGTTTTAGCCCAGGGATGGTGCACGAGCAGTACTTC. It encodes CASSFSPGMVHEQYF. The chain links TRBV27 to TRBJ2-7; D is perhaps TRBD1 (5 bases). Trimming left V 3 bases short and J 5 bases short, with 17 bases between. CDR3 size: 15 residues. CDR1 and CDR2 (germline): MNHEY, SMNVEV (reference sequence).

The V call is TRBV3-1 (or the pseudogene TRBV3-2), the J call TRBJ2-3, with 10 bases fitting TRBD2. V lost 2 bases and J lost 6; bases outside the gene matches: 11. This CDR3 has 17 residues. Germline loops: CDR1 LGHDT, CDR2 YNNKEL (reference sequence). CDR3 sequence reads: CASSQLLPGLARDTQYF. CDR3 in DNA: TGTGCCAGCAGCCAACTACTCCCGGGACTAGCGAGGGATACGCAGTATTTT.

This sequence joins TRBV24-1 and TRBJ2-3; 13 bases fit TRBD2. CDR3 size: 16 residues. The junction had 3 bases not matched to a gene; V was cut back by 3 bases and J by 4 bases. Germline CDR1 KGHDR, CDR2 SFDVKD. The CDR3 loop reads CATSDRTSGRADTQYF. In nucleotides, the CDR3 is TGTGCCACCAGTGATCGGACTAGCGGGAGAGCAGATACGCAGTATTTT.